This TCR beta chain was recovered during a study of blood T cell repertoires in COVID-19. Study information: Sites across the United States, Italy and Spain contributed samples from acute and convalescent COVID-19.

Original processing notes: Nucleated cell number was recorded as an estimate derived from reference gene primer amplification. Clones were sequenced by immunoSEQ multiplex PCR, and TCRdb holds only the in-frame ones, with some missing. That table gives V, J and clone size, and the DNA gave D and trimming. The sample holds 100,000 or so clones, around 81% seen once. Deletions cut 4 bases from V and 8 bases from J, with 9 bases between. CDR1 and CDR2 from the germline V gene are MGHDK and SYGVNS. The CDR3 loop spans 13 amino acids. This clonotype was obtained from a man older than 75 with acute or convalescent COVID-19. The rearrangement uses TRBV25-1 and TRBJ1-6; the D is unclear. The sample consisted of peripheral blood. CDR3 bases: TGTGCCAGCAGTGTGGTATCGGATTCACCCCTCCACTTT. It specifies CASSVVSDSPLHF.